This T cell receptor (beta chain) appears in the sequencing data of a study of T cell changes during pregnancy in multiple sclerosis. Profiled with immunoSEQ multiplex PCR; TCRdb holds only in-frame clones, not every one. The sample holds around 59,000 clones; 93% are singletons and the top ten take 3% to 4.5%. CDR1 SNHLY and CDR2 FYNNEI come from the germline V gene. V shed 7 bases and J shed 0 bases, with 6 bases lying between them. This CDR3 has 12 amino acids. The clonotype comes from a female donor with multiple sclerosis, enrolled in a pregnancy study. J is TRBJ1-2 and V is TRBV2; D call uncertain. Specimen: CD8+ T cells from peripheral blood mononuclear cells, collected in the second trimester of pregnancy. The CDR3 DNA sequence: TGTGCCAGCACGAACTCTAACTATGGCTACACCTTC. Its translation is CASTNSNYGYTF.